This record covers a single TCR beta chain. These data originate in a study of blood T cell repertoires in COVID-19. Trimming cost V 1 base and J 8 bases; bases outside gene matches: 7. The germline gives CDR1 SGHVS, CDR2 FQNEAQ. The CDR3 is 16 residues long. Per the original methods: Counts of nucleated cells, estimated from reference gene primer amplification, were obtained. Repertoires were generated with immunoSEQ multiplex PCR, while TCRdb's copy carries only in-frame clones and drops some. The DNA gave D and trimming, while V, J and clone size come from that table. The sample records some 100,000 clones, over 75% being singletons.

Sample: peripheral blood. The source of this sequence is a human donor in a cohort sampled during active COVID-19. The rearrangement joins TRBV7-8 to TRBJ2-1; 11 bases fit TRBD1. The CDR3 loop reads CASSLGRWTGGDEQFF. The CDR3 DNA reads as TGTGCCAGCAGCTTAGGGCGGTGGACAGGGGGCGATGAGCAGTTCTTC.